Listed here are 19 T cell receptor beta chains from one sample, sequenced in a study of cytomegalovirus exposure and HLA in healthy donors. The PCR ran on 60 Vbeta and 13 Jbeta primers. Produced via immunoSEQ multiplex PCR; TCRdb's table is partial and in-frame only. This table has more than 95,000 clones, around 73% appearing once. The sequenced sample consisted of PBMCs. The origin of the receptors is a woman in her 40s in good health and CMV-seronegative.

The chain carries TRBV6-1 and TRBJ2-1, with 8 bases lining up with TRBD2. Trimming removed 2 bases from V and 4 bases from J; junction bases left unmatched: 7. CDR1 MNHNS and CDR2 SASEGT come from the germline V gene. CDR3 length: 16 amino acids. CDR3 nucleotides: TGTGCCAGCAGTGAAATACTTGGGACTAGATACAATGAGCAGTTCTTC. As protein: CASSEILGTRYNEQFF.

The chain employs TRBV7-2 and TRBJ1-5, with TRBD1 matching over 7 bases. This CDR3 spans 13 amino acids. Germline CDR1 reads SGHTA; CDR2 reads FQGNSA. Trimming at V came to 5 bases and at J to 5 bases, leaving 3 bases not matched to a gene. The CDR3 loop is CASSLRGDQPQHF. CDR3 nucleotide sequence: TGTGCCAGCAGCCTCAGGGGGGATCAGCCCCAGCATTTT.

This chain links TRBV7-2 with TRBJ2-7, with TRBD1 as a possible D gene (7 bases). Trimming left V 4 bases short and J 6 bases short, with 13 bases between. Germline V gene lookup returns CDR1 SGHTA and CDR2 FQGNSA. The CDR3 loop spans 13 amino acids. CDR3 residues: CASSSRGRIEQYF. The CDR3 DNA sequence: TGTGCCAGCAGCTCCAGGGGGAGGATCGAGCAGTACTTC.

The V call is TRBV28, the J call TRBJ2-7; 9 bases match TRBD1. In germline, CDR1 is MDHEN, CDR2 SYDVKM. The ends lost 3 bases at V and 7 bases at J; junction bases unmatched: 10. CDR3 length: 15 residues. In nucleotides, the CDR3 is TGTGCCAGCAGTTTTGGGACAGGGCATGATTTGGAGCAGTACTTC. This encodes CASSFGTGHDLEQYF.

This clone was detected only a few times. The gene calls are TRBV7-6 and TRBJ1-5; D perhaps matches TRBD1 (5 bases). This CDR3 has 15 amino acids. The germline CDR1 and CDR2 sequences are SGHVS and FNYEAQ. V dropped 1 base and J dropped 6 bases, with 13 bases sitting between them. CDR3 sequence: CASSLGGDRSQPQHF. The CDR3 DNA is TGTGCCAGCAGCTTAGGGGGGGATAGGAGTCAGCCCCAGCATTTT.

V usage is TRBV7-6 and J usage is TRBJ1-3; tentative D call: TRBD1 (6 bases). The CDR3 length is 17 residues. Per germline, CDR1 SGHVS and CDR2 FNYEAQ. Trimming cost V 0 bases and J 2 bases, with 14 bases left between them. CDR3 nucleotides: TGTGCCAGCAGCTTAGCGGGGGGGACAATCCCTGGAAACACCATATATTTT. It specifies CASSLAGGTIPGNTIYF.

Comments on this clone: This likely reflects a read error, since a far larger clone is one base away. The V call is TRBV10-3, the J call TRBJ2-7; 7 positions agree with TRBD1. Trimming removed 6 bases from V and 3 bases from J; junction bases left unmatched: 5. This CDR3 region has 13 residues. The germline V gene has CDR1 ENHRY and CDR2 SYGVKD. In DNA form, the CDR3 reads TGTGCCATCAGATCAGGGGGAGACTACGAGCAGTACTTC. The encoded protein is CAIRSGGDYEQYF.

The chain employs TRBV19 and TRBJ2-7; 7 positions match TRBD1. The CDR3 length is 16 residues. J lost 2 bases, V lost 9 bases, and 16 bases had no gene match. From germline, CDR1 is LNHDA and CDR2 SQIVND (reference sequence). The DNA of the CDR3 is TGTGCCAGCAGCCGTTGGTCCGGGACAGCAGCCTACGAGCAGTACTTC. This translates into CASSRWSGTAAYEQYF.

The CDR3 is CSVVGDYEAFF. CDR3 nucleotides: TGCAGCGTTGTAGGGGACTATGAAGCTTTCTTT. The chain uses TRBV29-1 and TRBJ1-1; D possibly corresponds to TRBD1 (5 bases). Trimming cost V 4 bases and J 7 bases, with 10 bases left between them. Germline V gene data show CDR1 as SQVTM and CDR2 as ANQGSEA. CDR3 length: 11 residues.

CDR3 nucleotide sequence: TGTGCCAGCAGCGGGCTTTACAATGAGCAGTTCTTC. Amino acid sequence: CASSGLYNEQFF. The chain joins TRBV5-5 to TRBJ2-1, with unresolved D. Trimming shortened V by 4 bases and J by 4 bases, and 6 bases separated the two germline ends. Germline loops: CDR1 SGHKS, CDR2 YYEKEE (reference sequence). The CDR3 has 12 amino acids.

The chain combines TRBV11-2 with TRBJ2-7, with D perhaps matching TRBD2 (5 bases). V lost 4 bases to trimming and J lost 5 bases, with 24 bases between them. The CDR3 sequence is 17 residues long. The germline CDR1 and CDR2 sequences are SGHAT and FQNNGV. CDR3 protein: CASSSPTRGEWVNEQYF. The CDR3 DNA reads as TGTGCCAGCAGCTCCCCTACCCGGGGTGAGTGGGTAAACGAGCAGTACTTC.

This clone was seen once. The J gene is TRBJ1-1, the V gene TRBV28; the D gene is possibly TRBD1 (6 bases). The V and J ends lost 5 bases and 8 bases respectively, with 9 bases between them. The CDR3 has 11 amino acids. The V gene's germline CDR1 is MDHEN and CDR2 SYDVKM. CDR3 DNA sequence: TGTGCCAGCAGTCCCGACAGGGAAGCTTTCTTT. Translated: CASSPDREAFF. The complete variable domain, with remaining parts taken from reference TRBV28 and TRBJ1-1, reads DVKVTQSSRYLVKRTGEKVFLECVQDMDHENMFWYRQDPGLGLRLIYFSYDVKMKEKGDIPEGYSVSREKKERFSLILESASTNQTSMYLCASSPDREAFFGQGTRLTVV.

The chain's CDR3 is CASSWGGNTEAFF. The CDR3 coding sequence is TGTGCCAGTAGTTGGGGCGGGAACACTGAAGCTTTCTTT. This rearrangement joins TRBV19 to TRBJ1-1; D may be TRBD1 (5 bases). CDR1 and CDR2 from the germline V gene are LNHDA and SQIVND (reference sequence). The CDR3 contains 13 residues. Trimming cost V 5 bases and J 1 base, with 8 bases left between them.

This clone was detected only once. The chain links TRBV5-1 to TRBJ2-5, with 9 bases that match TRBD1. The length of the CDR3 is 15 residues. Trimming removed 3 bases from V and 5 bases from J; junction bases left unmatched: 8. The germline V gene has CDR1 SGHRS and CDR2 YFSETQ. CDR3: CASSYNTGGRETQYF. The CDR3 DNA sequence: TGCGCCAGCAGCTATAACACAGGGGGCCGCGAGACCCAGTACTTC. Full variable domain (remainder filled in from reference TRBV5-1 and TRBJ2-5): KAGVTQTPRYLIKTRGQQVTLSCSPISGHRSVSWYQQTPGQGLQFLFEYFSETQRNKGNFPGRFSGRQFSNSRSEMNVSTLELGDSALYLCASSYNTGGRETQYFGPGTRLLVL.

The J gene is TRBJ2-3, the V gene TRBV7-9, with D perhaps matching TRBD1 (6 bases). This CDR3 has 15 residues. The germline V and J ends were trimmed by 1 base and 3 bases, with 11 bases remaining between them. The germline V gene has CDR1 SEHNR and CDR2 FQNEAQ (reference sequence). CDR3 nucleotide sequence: TGTGCCAGCAGCTTAGTGGGGGCCGGGACAGATACGCAGTATTTT. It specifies CASSLVGAGTDTQYF.

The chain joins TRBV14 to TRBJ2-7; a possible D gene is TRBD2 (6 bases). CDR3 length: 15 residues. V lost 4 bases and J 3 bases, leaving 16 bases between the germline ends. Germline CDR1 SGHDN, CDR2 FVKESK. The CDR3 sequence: CASSLRDLENYEQYF. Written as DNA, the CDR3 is TGTGCCAGCAGCCTCCGGGACTTGGAAAACTACGAGCAGTACTTC.

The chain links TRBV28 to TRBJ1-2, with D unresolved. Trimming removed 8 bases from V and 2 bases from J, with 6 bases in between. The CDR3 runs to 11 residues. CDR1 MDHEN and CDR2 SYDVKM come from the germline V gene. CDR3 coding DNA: TGTGCCAGCGGGCGAAACTATGGCTACACCTTC. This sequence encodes CASGRNYGYTF.

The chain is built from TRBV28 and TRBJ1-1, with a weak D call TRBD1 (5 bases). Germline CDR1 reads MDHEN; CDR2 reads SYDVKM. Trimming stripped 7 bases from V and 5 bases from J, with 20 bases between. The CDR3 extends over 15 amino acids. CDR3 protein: CASITPGPRKTEAFF. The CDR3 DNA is TGTGCCAGCATAACCCCAGGGCCCCGGAAGACTGAAGCTTTCTTT. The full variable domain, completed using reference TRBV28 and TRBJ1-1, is DVKVTQSSRYLVKRTGEKVFLECVQDMDHENMFWYRQDPGLGLRLIYFSYDVKMKEKGDIPEGYSVSREKKERFSLILESASTNQTSMYLCASITPGPRKTEAFFGQGTRLTVV.

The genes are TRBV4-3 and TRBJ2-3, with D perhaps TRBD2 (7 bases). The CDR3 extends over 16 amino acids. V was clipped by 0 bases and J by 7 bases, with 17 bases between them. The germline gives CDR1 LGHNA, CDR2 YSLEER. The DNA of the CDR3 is TGCGCCAGCAGCCAAGAAGGGGGGGCGACTGGAAATACGCAGTATTTT. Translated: CASSQEGGATGNTQYF.